Presented here are 13 T cell receptor beta chains from one specimen sequenced in a study of tumor and adjacent non-tumor tissue in lung cancer. The template was RNA from unsorted bulk tissue. More than 3 cm separated this lung sample from the edge of the tumor. TCRbeta libraries were built with three rounds of nested PCR, modified from ARM-PCR. One entry per CDR3 protein, called by TCRdb with MiXCR from the multiplex PCR reads. Of 55,000 to 65,000 distinct CDR3 sequences detected, 61% appear once; the ten largest clones hold 32%. Sequencing was carried out using distant non-tumor lung tissue. The receptors shown here come from an older man with non-small cell lung cancer.

This clonotype was seen only a few times. This chain uses TRBV5-1 with TRBJ1-2, with D unresolved. V was trimmed by 4 bases and J by 0 bases, leaving 7 bases between them. This CDR3 contains 13 residues. Germline-derived CDR1 and CDR2 are SGHRS and YFSETQ. The CDR3 DNA sequence: TGCGCCAGCAGCCACAGTTCTAACTATGGCTACACCTTC. Residues: CASSHSSNYGYTF.

Details on this clonotype: A much larger clone differs by one base, so this may be a read error. The V call is TRBV20-1, the J call TRBJ2-3, with D possibly being TRBD1 (5 bases). The CDR3 is 13 amino acids. V lost 5 bases to trimming and J lost 8 bases, with 17 bases between them. Germline CDR1 reads DFQATT; CDR2 reads SNEGSKA (reference sequence). CDR3 DNA: TGCAGTGCTGGCCTGGACACTGCTTCTACGCAGTATTTT. This sequence encodes CSAGLDTASTQYF.

Points on this clonotype: One end of the junction varies from germline; a read error may be responsible. This chain links TRBV6-2 or TRBV6-3 with TRBJ2-1, with D possibly called TRBD1 or TRBD2 (5 bases each). This CDR3 comprises 14 residues. The germline V gene encodes CDR1 MNHEY and CDR2 SVGEGT. CDR3 sequence: CASNYTLGENEQFF. The CDR3, as DNA: TGTGCCAGCAATTACACTCTGGGGGAAAATGAGCAGTTCTTC.

This chain joins TRBV6-2 or TRBV6-3 and TRBJ2-7; either TRBD1 or TRBD2 may supply D (6 bases each). Germline V lookup: CDR1 MNHEY, CDR2 SVGEGT. The CDR3 is 15 residues long. CDR3 in amino acids: CASGDPTGSPYEQYF. CDR3 nucleotide sequence: TGTGCTAGCGGTGACCCGACAGGTAGCCCCTACGAGCAGTACTTC.

The rearrangement links TRBV10-2 to TRBJ2-2, with D perhaps matching TRBD2 (5 bases). This CDR3 contains 15 residues. V was pared by 5 bases and J by 12 bases, with 22 bases between. Germline CDR1 is WSHSY and CDR2 is SAAADI. The CDR3 spells CASSYSAANTWKLFF. The CDR3 nucleotides read TGCGCCAGCAGTTATTCAGCGGCGAACACCTGGAAGCTGTTTTTT.

This clonotype has ten or more counts. The genes are TRBV5-1 and TRBJ2-5, with TRBD2 matching over 7 bases. V shed 1 base, J shed 10 bases, and the junction held 13 bases outside the gene matches. This CDR3 contains 15 residues. Germline CDR1 SGHRS, CDR2 YFSETQ. The CDR3 DNA is TGCGCCAGCAGCTTGTCTCCGGGACTACCCTCGGACCAGTACTTC. Translated: CASSLSPGLPSDQYF.

As to this clonotype: Since a much larger clone is just one base distant, this may be a read error. The V gene is TRBV6-1, the J gene TRBJ1-5; D is uncertain. This CDR3 contains 14 residues. Per the germline V gene, CDR1 is MNHNS and CDR2 is SASEGT. The CDR3 spells CVTILGQLNQPQHF. The CDR3 DNA sequence: TGTGTCACCATCCTTGGGCAGCTAAATCAGCCCCAGCATTTT.

Of note for this clonotype: The junction departs from germline at one end; a sequencing error may be responsible. The DNA for the CDR3 is TGTGCCAGCAGCCAACGGGGGGGACTCGCCTATAATTCGCCCCTCCACTTT. It specifies CASSQRGGLAYNSPLHF. This chain links TRBV4-2 with TRBJ1-6; D possibly corresponds to TRBD1 (5 bases). The CDR3 length is 17 residues. The V gene's germline CDR1 is LGHNA and CDR2 YNFKEQ.

This clonotype has at least ten counts. The chain combines TRBV12-3 or TRBV12-4 with TRBJ1-4, with D unclear. V lost 1 base and J lost 5, with 8 bases in between. The CDR3 is 14 residues long. The CDR3 DNA follows: TGTGCCAGCAGTTTAGGGGCCGTGAATGAAAAACTGTTTTTT. Protein sequence: CASSLGAVNEKLFF.

This clonotype has only a few counts. Being one base from a much bigger clone, this may be a read error. DNA for the CDR3: TGTGCCGGCAGCCCAAGGACGGGATCACCCCTCCACTTT. Protein: CAGSPRTGSPLHF. The chain employs TRBV5-4 and TRBJ1-6; D is undetermined. Germline V gene sequence: CDR1 SGHNT, CDR2 YYREEE (reference sequence). This CDR3 comprises 13 residues.

On this clonotype itself: A much larger clone differs from this one at a single base, so this may be a read error. The V gene is TRBV27, the J gene TRBJ2-7, with 7 bases fitting TRBD1. Germline-derived CDR1 and CDR2 are MNHEY and SMNVEV (reference sequence). The CDR3 runs 15 residues. V was pared by 5 bases and J by 1 base, with 8 bases of the junction left unmatched. The CDR3 region has the DNA TGTGCCAGCAGTCTCGTACGACAGGGTTCCTACGAGCAGTACTTC. This codes for CASSLVRQGSYEQYF.

V is TRBV11-1 and J is TRBJ2-7; the match to TRBD2 covers 8 bases. Germline lookup yields CDR1 SGHAT and CDR2 FQDESV (reference sequence). This CDR3 has 16 amino acids. CDR3 protein: CDCSLARLANSYEQYF. CDR3 in DNA: TGTGACTGCAGCTTAGCGCGACTAGCGAACTCCTACGAGCAGTACTTC.

Of note for this clonotype: One end of the junction fails to match germline, which may point to a read error. This CDR3 reads CASSLEGGGYEQHF. The CDR3 DNA reads as TGTGCCAGCAGCTTAGAAGGGGGCGGGTACGAGCAGCACTTC. This sequence joins TRBV11-2 and TRBJ2-7; 7 bases match TRBD1. The CDR3 has 14 residues. Per the germline V gene, CDR1 is SGHAT and CDR2 is FQNNGV.